These T cell receptor beta chains were read from a single sample in a study of shared clonotypes between healthy human individuals. Repertoires were generated with immunoSEQ multiplex PCR, while TCRdb's copy carries only in-frame clones and drops some. The table lists roughly 650,000 clones, about 96% of them singletons. The sequenced material came from naive CD4+ T cells sorted from blood. Receptor source: a woman younger than 45 in good health. Each CDR3 is given with its conserved first and last residue. A D gene is named only where the DNA matches it firmly. The size entry is marked missing in some rows and otherwise reads once, few, many or a size class.

j_gene | v_gene | d_gene | abundance | CDR3aa | CDR3nt
TRBJ2-7 | TRBV28 | TRBD2 | - | CASTTWTSGTVYEQYF | TGTGCCAGCACCACATGGACTAGCGGGACGGTCTACGAGCAGTACTTC
TRBJ1-1 | TRBV18 | TRBD1 | - | CASSPMITGVRGTEAFF | TGTGCCAGCTCACCAATGATAACAGGGGTAAGGGGCACTGAAGCTTTCTTT
TRBJ2-1 | TRBV5-4 | TRBD2 | - | CASSFGLAGANEQFF | TGTGCCAGCAGCTTTGGACTAGCGGGAGCCAATGAGCAGTTCTTC
TRBJ2-7 | TRBV28 | TRBD1 | - | CASSLLGQLNYEQYF | TGTGCCAGCAGTTTACTGGGACAGCTAAACTACGAGCAGTACTTC
TRBJ2-7 | TRBV25-1 | TRBD1 | - | CASSAPGQTYEQYF | TGTGCCAGCAGTGCTCCGGGACAGACCTACGAGCAGTACTTC
TRBJ2-5 | TRBV2 | - | - | CASSEGTYQETQYF | TGTGCCAGCAGTGAAGGCACGTACCAAGAGACCCAGTACTTC
TRBJ1-5 | TRBV10-1 | - | - | CASSESAASNQPQHF | TGCGCCAGCAGTGAGTCGGCCGCCAGCAATCAGCCCCAGCATTTT
TRBJ2-7 | TRBV5-1 | - | - | CASRVEAAAYEQYF | TGCGCCAGCAGGGTTGAGGCAGCGGCCTACGAGCAGTACTTC
TRBJ1-3 | TRBV5-1 | - | - | CASSLLGTGIGNTIYF | TGCGCCAGCAGCTTGTTGGGGACGGGGATCGGAAACACCATATATTTT
TRBJ2-2 | TRBV19 | - | - | CASSIDFARNTGELFF | TGTGCCAGTAGTATAGATTTCGCACGGAACACCGGGGAGCTGTTTTTT
TRBJ1-4 | TRBV6-1 | - | - | CASSLRGQRNEKLFF | TGTGCCAGCTCGTTGAGGGGTCAGAGGAATGAAAAACTGTTTTTT
TRBJ2-7 | TRBV4-2 | - | - | CASSQAGTPTYEQYF | TGTGCCAGCAGCCAGGCCGGGACTCCTACATACGAGCAGTACTTC
TRBJ2-3 | TRBV11-2 | - | - | CASSLDLRRTDTQYF | TGTGCCAGCAGCTTAGATCTTAGAAGGACAGATACGCAGTATTTT
TRBJ2-7 | TRBV19 | - | - | CASRTSGAFYEQYF | TGTGCCAGTAGGACATCGGGAGCCTTCTACGAGCAGTACTTC
TRBJ2-2 | TRBV28 | - | - | CASSRRGLVSGELFF | TGTGCCAGCAGTCGCCGTGGTTTGGTCTCCGGGGAGCTGTTTTTT
TRBJ1-2 | TRBV6-5 | TRBD1 | - | CASSYATPGQGTGYTF | TGTGCCAGCAGTTACGCAACCCCGGGACAGGGAACCGGCTACACCTTC
TRBJ1-4 | TRBV2 | - | - | CASSVGLGYEKLFF | TGTGCCAGCAGTGTGGGGCTTGGCTATGAAAAACTGTTTTTT
TRBJ2-2 | TRBV19 | TRBD1 | - | CASSISQGAGELFF | TGTGCCAGTAGTATTTCACAGGGGGCGGGGGAGCTGTTTTTT
TRBJ1-5 | TRBV28 | - | - | CASTNLLQPQHF | TGTGCCAGCACCAACCTTCTTCAGCCCCAGCATTTT
TRBJ2-1 | TRBV7-3 | - | - | CASSKGTGEQFF | TGTGCCAGCAGCAAAGGGACCGGTGAGCAGTTCTTC
TRBJ2-2 | TRBV18 | TRBD2 | - | CASSAGSGGSGELFF | TGTGCCAGCTCCGCGGGGAGCGGGGGTTCCGGGGAGCTGTTTTTT
TRBJ2-3 | TRBV7-9 | - | - | CASSTIRQWGTDTQYF | TGTGCCAGCAGCACTATTCGACAGTGGGGGACAGATACGCAGTATTTT
TRBJ2-7 | TRBV7-8 | TRBD1 | - | CASAGTGTYEQYF | TGTGCCAGCGCTGGGACAGGAACCTACGAGCAGTACTTC
TRBJ1-2 | TRBV5-1 | - | - | CASAPRANYGYTF | TGCGCCAGCGCTCCTAGGGCTAACTATGGCTACACCTTC
TRBJ2-3 | TRBV13 | - | - | CASSNEGRDTQYF | TGTGCCAGCAGCAATGAGGGACGGGATACGCAGTATTTT
TRBJ1-1 | TRBV5-1 | - | - | CASSPLPGANTEAFF | TGCGCCAGCAGCCCCCTTCCCGGGGCGAACACTGAAGCTTTCTTT
TRBJ1-6 | TRBV6-5 | TRBD1 | - | CASRTGGGSSPLHF | TGTGCCAGCAGAACAGGGGGCGGAAGTTCACCCCTCCACTTT
TRBJ1-5 | TRBV5-4 | - | - | CASSRDGFNQPQHF | TGTGCCAGCAGCCGGGACGGGTTCAATCAGCCCCAGCATTTT
TRBJ2-7 | TRBV5-1 | TRBD1 | - | CASSPWTGGTYEQYF | TGCGCCAGCAGCCCCTGGACAGGGGGAACCTACGAGCAGTACTTC
TRBJ1-5 | TRBV6-6 | - | - | CASSSGSLHQPQHF | TGTGCCAGCAGTTCAGGGTCCCTCCATCAGCCCCAGCATTTT
TRBJ2-7 | TRBV4-2 | TRBD2 | - | CASSQVLAGDEQYF | TGTGCCAGCAGCCAAGTACTAGCGGGAGATGAGCAGTACTTC
TRBJ1-1 | TRBV25-1 | TRBD1 | once | CASSEDRTGNTEAFF | TGTGCCAGCAGTGAAGATAGGACAGGGAACACTGAAGCTTTCTTT
TRBJ1-1 | TRBV19 | - | - | CASRSKGNTNTEAFF | TGTGCCAGTAGGTCTAAGGGCAATACGAACACTGAAGCTTTCTTT
TRBJ2-1 | TRBV18 | - | - | CASSLREPINEFF | TGTGCCAGCTCACTACGGGAGCCCATTAACGAGTTCTTC
TRBJ1-2 | TRBV28 | - | once | CASSFRATAGYGYTF | TGTGCCAGCAGTTTCAGGGCAACGGCTGGGTATGGCTACACCTTC
TRBJ2-7 | TRBV6-1 | TRBD1 | - | CASNPGQASYEQYF | TGTGCCAGCAACCCGGGACAGGCGTCCTACGAGCAGTACTTC
TRBJ2-5 | TRBV2 | - | - | CASSHDNQETQYF | TGTGCCAGCAGCCACGATAACCAAGAGACCCAGTACTTC
TRBJ2-7 | TRBV6-1 | TRBD1 | - | CASSVRDRGVTVNF | TGTGCCAGCAGTGTCCGGGACAGGGGGGTGACGGTGAACTTC
TRBJ2-1 | TRBV7-3 | TRBD2 | - | CASSPTARGLAPYNEQFF | TGTGCCAGCAGCCCGACCGCCCGCGGACTAGCGCCGTACAATGAGCAGTTCTTC
TRBJ1-2 | TRBV2 | TRBD1 | - | CATKGEGARGYTF | TGTGCCACCAAAGGGGAGGGGGCTCGTGGCTACACCTTC
TRBJ1-5 | TRBV7-2 | - | - | CASSDRGTLGNQPQHF | TGTGCCAGCAGCGATCGGGGGACCCTCGGCAATCAGCCCCAGCATTTT
TRBJ2-1 | TRBV28 | TRBD2 | - | CASRRLANEQFF | TGTGCCAGTCGACGACTAGCGAATGAGCAGTTCTTC
TRBJ2-7 | TRBV4-1 | TRBD2 | once | CASSQGLAGSYEQYF | TGCGCCAGCAGCCAAGGACTAGCGGGGTCCTACGAGCAGTACTTC
TRBJ2-7 | TRBV11-2 | - | - | CASSLGRAGTTYEQYF | TGTGCCAGCAGCTTAGGGCGGGCCGGAACCACCTACGAGCAGTACTTC
TRBJ1-3 | TRBV4-1 | - | - | CASSHPGVGPTIYF | TGCGCCAGCAGCCACCCTGGCGTAGGGCCCACCATATATTTT
TRBJ2-6 | TRBV2 | - | - | CASKKTSGANVLTF | TGTGCCAGCAAGAAGACGTCTGGGGCCAACGTCCTGACTTTC
TRBJ2-3 | TRBV28 | - | - | CASMTLPESTDTQYF | TGTGCCAGCATGACCCTCCCCGAATCCACAGATACGCAGTATTTT
TRBJ1-4 | TRBV4-1 | - | - | CASSQEEQLSTNEKLFF | TGCGCCAGCAGCCAAGAGGAACAGCTTTCAACTAATGAAAAACTGTTTTTT
TRBJ1-3 | TRBV5-6 | - | - | CASSFRTSGNTIYF | TGTGCCAGCAGCTTTCGCACCTCTGGAAACACCATATATTTT
TRBJ2-3 | TRBV29-1 | TRBD2 | - | CSVPKTSGPTDTQYF | TGCAGCGTCCCCAAAACTAGCGGCCCCACAGATACGCAGTATTTT